This entry lists 4 T cell receptor beta chains sequenced from one sample in a study of T cell responses to AZD1222 COVID-19 vaccine (dated by TCRdb to 2020 to 2023). The time point label on this specimen signifies: baseline before first vaccination. Library creation used the immunoSEQ multiplex PCR assay. The table comes from immuneACCESS by way of TCRdb, which keeps in-frame sequences with V and J called. Part of the clones is missing from these tables; in studies checked, under half for an unresolved V gene and the rest for unknown reasons. Within this sample are roughly 180,000 clones, with 75% to 90% of them counted one time only. 6.9% of the sample lies in the top ten. The sample consisted of peripheral blood, taken on day 0 of AZD1222 vaccination. The receptors originated from an adult in good health.

For the CDR3, the DNA is TGCGCCAGCAGCTCGTTCACCGGGGAGCTGTTTTTT. Translating it yields CASSSFTGELFF. V gene TRBV5-1 combines with J gene TRBJ2-2; D is ambiguous. CDR1 and CDR2 (germline): SGHRS, YFSETQ. Trimming pared 3 bases from V and 4 bases from J, leaving 4 bases between. The length of the CDR3 is 12 residues.

The chain couples TRBV7-9 to TRBJ1-1; no clear D. Germline V lookup: CDR1 SEHNR, CDR2 FQNEAQ (reference sequence). Trimming took off 0 bases at V and 1 base at J, with 6 bases between the two ends. The CDR3 length is 14 residues. The CDR3 loop is CASSLARQNTEAFF. The DNA of the CDR3 is TGTGCCAGCAGCTTAGCGCGGCAGAACACTGAAGCTTTCTTT.

The chain couples TRBV27 to TRBJ1-2; D call uncertain. Trimming left V 3 bases short and J 4 bases short, with 9 bases between. The CDR3 consists of 13 residues. Per the germline V gene, CDR1 is MNHEY and CDR2 is SMNVEV (reference sequence). Here the CDR3 reads CASSLGGTYGYTF. CDR3 nucleotide sequence: TGTGCCAGCAGTTTGGGCGGTACCTATGGCTACACCTTC.

The genes are TRBV4-3 and TRBJ1-2; D is unresolved. The germline V and J ends were trimmed by 2 bases and 0 bases, with 7 bases remaining between them. This CDR3 is built from 14 residues. Germline CDR1 and CDR2: LGHNA and YSLEER. The CDR3 loop is CASSQSITNYGYTF. CDR3 nucleotides: TGCGCCAGCAGCCAATCTATAACTAACTATGGCTACACCTTC.